This TCR beta chain was recorded in a study of OX40 agonist ivuxolimab in advanced cancers. Study-level background: Ivuxolimab was a fully human IgG2 agonistic monoclonal antibody targeting the costimulatory receptor OX40 (CD134). Of the roughly 51 patients in dose escalation, some 20 had hepatocellular carcinoma, about 15 had melanoma, 9 had renal cell carcinoma and 9 had head and neck cancer. Partial responses occurred in three dose-escalation patients, of whom one had hepatocellular carcinoma and two had cutaneous melanoma. A male proportion of nearly 85% and a mean age of roughly 58 years, ranging from roughly 23 to 85, were recorded for the dose-escalation cohort. Patients were allowed to have had prior anti-PD-1, anti-PD-L1 or anti-CTLA-4 therapy, and around two fifths of the dose-escalation patients had been treated with checkpoint inhibitors. The paper reports the monotherapy dose-escalation portion (N = 52 patients) of the phase I ivuxolimab trial. The point of sequencing TCRbeta in the periphery was to test whether ivuxolimab changed TCR sequence diversity and drove clonal T-cell expansion. Intravenous ivuxolimab was administered to patients every 2 weeks at six dose levels: 0.01, 0.1, 0.3, 1.5, 3 and 10 mg/kg.

With respect to this clone: What antigen it recognizes has not been identified. Qualities for individual bases were not recorded, and no much larger clone is one base off.

Patients with autoimmune disease history or receiving systemic immunosuppression were excluded from the trial. Peripheral blood for TCR sequencing was collected from all dose cohorts at baseline, on cycle 4 day 1, and on cycle 7 day 1. The samples were taken from a phase I, first-in-human, multicenter, open-label dose-escalation trial of ivuxolimab. Adults with locally advanced or metastatic melanoma, renal cell carcinoma, hepatocellular carcinoma or head and neck squamous cell carcinoma were enrolled in the trial. Before TCR sequencing, CD4+ T cells and CD8+ T cells were sorted from peripheral blood as separate populations. Broader findings and caveats from the paper: The antigen specificity of the peripheral T cells that underwent clonal expansion was not determined. Partial responders in the 0.1-3.0 mg/kg groups had among the lowest normalized peripheral clonal expansion, especially among CD8+ T cells. Low levels of normalized T-cell clonal expansion were also seen in some nonresponding patients. At doses of 0.1 to 3.0 mg/kg, clonal expansion of both CD4+ and CD8+ T cells in blood was seen between baseline and week 6. On average, CD8+ T cells showed more expanded clones than CD4+ T cells after ivuxolimab.

V and J are truncated by 4 bases and 4 bases respectively, leaving an intervening sequence of 11 bases. The CDR3 sequence holds 13 residues, the cysteine and phenylalanine included. The DNA shown is the 39-base CDR3, in frame from base 1. Reading the germline V gene gives CDR1 SGHDT and CDR2 YYEEEE. Genomic DNA was extracted from sorted cells for sequencing of the TCRbeta CDR3 region. The immunoSEQ Assay was used for sequencing of TCRbeta CDR3 regions. TCRdb mirrors the immuneACCESS table, restricted to in-frame sequences. Some clones are absent from its copies; in checked studies, under half trace to an unresolved V gene, and the reason for the others is unknown. This sample holds around 46,000 clones; approximately 86% were observed only once. The ten largest clones represent roughly an eighth of the sample.

The chain employs TRBV5-6 and TRBJ1-1; a confident D gene designation cannot be given. The sequencing used CD4+ or CD8+ T cells sorted from blood, collected in a trial of the OX40 agonist ivuxolimab. The clonotype comes from an adult with an advanced solid tumor such as melanoma, head and neck, liver or kidney cancer. The CDR3 loop reads CASSSMGSTEAFF. The nucleotide sequence reads as follows: TGTGCCAGCAGCAGTATGGGGTCCACTGAAGCTTTCTTT.